The rows below give T cell receptor beta chains drawn from one sample of a study of T cells in Graves' hyperthyroidism and ophthalmopathy. TCRdb reanalysed the multiplex PCR reads using MiXCR and keeps one entry per CDR3 protein. The top ten clones hold approximately 30% of a sample with hundreds of thousands of distinct CDR3 sequences, 20% of them seen once. Material for sequencing was blood. These receptor sequences come from a man aged 25 to 45 with Graves' ophthalmopathy. CDR3s include the opening cysteine and the closing phenylalanine or tryptophan. Fields, in order: V gene, J gene, CDR3 protein.

TRBV27	TRBJ2-5	CASSLLPLDREGETQYF
TRBV11-2	TRBJ2-1	CASSPGRNEQFF
TRBV5-1	TRBJ2-1	CASSQEGGNAGDEQFF
TRBV20-1	TRBJ2-2	CSARVTGGELFF
TRBV7-2	TRBJ1-3	CASSLVRVSGNTIYF
TRBV5-1	TRBJ2-2	CASSFAGAGTGELFF
TRBV30	TRBJ2-5	CAWIPLGRSETQYF
TRBV30	TRBJ2-3	CAWEWADTQYF
TRBV18	TRBJ1-5	CASSRSGTGGNQPQHF
TRBV30	TRBJ1-1	CAWMRVNTEAFF
TRBV6-2/TRBV6-3	TRBJ2-1	CASTLTFQRAGGRDEQFF
TRBV6-1	TRBJ1-5	CASSEATSEYSNQPQHF
TRBV12-3/TRBV12-4	TRBJ2-1	CASSLSGLYNEQFF
TRBV30	TRBJ2-2	CAWIAAGINTGELFF
TRBV30	TRBJ2-3	CAWGTMKNTQYF
TRBV28	TRBJ2-3	CASMKERTGWDTQYF
TRBV19	TRBJ1-5	CASSAQGNNQPQHF
TRBV29-1	TRBJ2-3	CSTRQGATTDTQYF
TRBV19	TRBJ2-1	CASSGPEGGYNEQFF
TRBV10-3	TRBJ2-1	CAISDLWTGGYNEQFF
TRBV28	TRBJ1-6	CASSIAGTGVSPLHF
TRBV10-3	TRBJ2-2	CAIATNGGELFF